The 12 T cell receptor beta chains given below trace back to one sample, sequenced in a study of cytomegalovirus exposure and HLA in healthy donors. PCR was performed using 60 Vbeta and 13 Jbeta primers. Generated by immunoSEQ multiplex PCR, the TCRdb table keeps only in-frame clones and is missing some. The data hold roughly 150,000 clones, with nearly 80% observed a single time. The specimen was PBMCs. The receptors shown here come from a male donor in good health and CMV-seronegative.

The chain combines TRBV14 with TRBJ2-1; 10 bases fit TRBD2. Per the germline V gene, CDR1 is SGHDN and CDR2 is FVKESK. V gave up 2 bases and J gave up 8 bases; unmatched junction bases: 6. This CDR3 has 15 residues. The CDR3 sequence: CASSQLGLAVDEQFF. The DNA for the CDR3 is TGTGCCAGCAGCCAACTTGGACTAGCGGTGGATGAGCAGTTCTTC.

The V and J genes are TRBV6-1 and TRBJ2-2, with D hard to call. The CDR3 runs to 14 residues. Looked up from germline, CDR1 is MNHNS and CDR2 is SASEGT. The germline V and J ends were trimmed by 5 bases and 2 bases, with 9 bases remaining between them. CDR3 sequence: CASSSVGNTGELFF. The CDR3 nucleotides read TGTGCCAGCAGTAGCGTAGGAAACACCGGGGAGCTGTTTTTT.

The chain combines TRBV5-1 with TRBJ2-1; D not resolved. V was cut by 4 bases and J by 0 bases, with 11 bases left in between. In germline, CDR1 is SGHRS, CDR2 YFSETQ. The CDR3 length is 15 residues. Written as DNA, the CDR3 is TGCGCCAGCAGCCCCCTACCAAGCTCCTACAATGAGCAGTTCTTC. Translation: CASSPLPSSYNEQFF. The complete variable domain, with remaining parts taken from reference TRBV5-1 and TRBJ2-1, reads KAGVTQTPRYLIKTRGQQVTLSCSPISGHRSVSWYQQTPGQGLQFLFEYFSETQRNKGNFPGRFSGRQFSNSRSEMNVSTLELGDSALYLCASSPLPSSYNEQFFGPGTRLTVL.

The chain carries TRBV5-1 and TRBJ2-2; perhaps TRBD2 as D (8 bases). V lost 7 bases, J lost 4 bases, and 23 bases lay in between. This CDR3 is 17 amino acids long. Germline V gene data show CDR1 as SGHRS and CDR2 as YFSETQ. The CDR3 bases are TGCGCCAGCCTCATTTTCGGGGGGGACAGTGGCACCGGGGAGCTGTTTTTT. This gives the protein CASLIFGGDSGTGELFF.

The gene calls are TRBV5-5 and TRBJ1-6; 9 positions match TRBD1. Germline lookup yields CDR1 SGHKS and CDR2 YYEKEE (reference sequence). The J segment lost 4 bases and the V segment lost 4 bases, leaving 9 bases of the junction unmatched. This CDR3 is built from 17 residues. This chain's CDR3 is CASSVDRGSSYNSPLHF. Here the CDR3 DNA reads TGTGCCAGCAGCGTAGACAGGGGGAGTTCTTATAATTCACCCCTCCACTTT.

Of note for this clone: The same CDR3 can be traced to other DNA sequences in this sample. The V gene is TRBV9, the J gene TRBJ1-5; D remains unclear. Germline-derived CDR1 and CDR2 are SGDLS and YYNGEE. The CDR3 has 13 amino acids. Trimming pared 0 bases from V and 4 bases from J, leaving 5 bases between. The CDR3 protein is CASSVDGNQPQHF. CDR3 sequence (DNA): TGTGCCAGCAGCGTAGACGGGAATCAGCCCCAGCATTTT. Full variable domain (outside the CDR3, taken from reference TRBV9 and TRBJ1-5): DSGVTQTPKHLITATGQRVTLRCSPRSGDLSVYWYQQSLDQGLQFLIQYYNGEERAKGNILERFSAQQFPDLHSELNLSSLELGDSALYFCASSVDGNQPQHFGDGTRLSIL.

The chain carries TRBV6-5 and TRBJ1-2, with 12 bases fitting TRBD1. CDR1 is MNHEY and CDR2 is SVGAGI in the germline V gene. This CDR3 has 15 residues. J lost 8 bases, V lost 5 bases, and 9 bases had no gene match. The CDR3 DNA follows: TGTGCCAGCAGTACCCGGGACAGGGGGCGCGAAGGCTACACCTTC. It translates to CASSTRDRGREGYTF.

The rearrangement uses TRBV2 and TRBJ2-7; 7 positions agree with TRBD2. After removal of 0 bases from V and 5 bases from J, the junction contained 13 bases not matched to a gene. The CDR3 extends over 17 amino acids. Germline V lookup: CDR1 SNHLY, CDR2 FYNNEI. The CDR3 nucleotides are TGTGCCAGCAGTGAAGCGCCATTCGGGGGAGGGCGGGACGAGCAGTACTTC. It specifies CASSEAPFGGGRDEQYF. Using reference TRBV2 and TRBJ2-7 for the parts outside the CDR3, the full variable domain is EPEVTQTPSHQVTQMGQEVILRCVPISNHLYFYWYRQILGQKVEFLVSFYNNEISEKSEIFDDQFSVERPDGSNFTLKIRSTKLEDSAMYFCASSEAPFGGGRDEQYFGPGTRLTVT.

The chain uses TRBV11-1 and TRBJ2-5; possible D gene TRBD2, 5 bases. The CDR3 length is 15 residues. Germline loops: CDR1 SGHAT, CDR2 FQDESV (reference sequence). V lost 3 bases and J 2 bases, leaving 13 bases between the germline ends. CDR3 sequence: CASSFRGPGQETQYF. For the CDR3, the DNA is TGTGCCAGCAGCTTCAGAGGGCCGGGACAAGAGACCCAGTACTTC.

This clone was seen a few times. The chain has TRBV25-1 and TRBJ2-1; D may be TRBD1 (5 bases). In germline, CDR1 is MGHDK, CDR2 SYGVNS. The CDR3 is 16 amino acids. V dropped 4 bases and J dropped 0 bases, with 13 bases sitting between them. The CDR3 DNA reads TGTGCCAGCAGTGGGGTGGGGCCCAGCTCCTACAATGAGCAGTTCTTC. Protein: CASSGVGPSSYNEQFF.

The V call is TRBV5-1, the J call TRBJ1-5; the match to TRBD1 covers 7 bases. This CDR3 comprises 14 residues. Germline V lookup: CDR1 SGHRS, CDR2 YFSETQ. J was trimmed by 5 bases and V by 0 bases; bases with no gene match: 2. CDR3 in amino acids: CASSLEGADQPQHF. DNA of the CDR3: TGCGCCAGCAGCTTGGAGGGGGCGGATCAGCCCCAGCATTTT.

Details on this clone: Other DNA sequences from this sample encode an identical CDR3 as well. The chain links TRBV4-3 to TRBJ1-1, with TRBD1 as a possible D gene (6 bases). This CDR3 spans 16 amino acids. CDR1 and CDR2 (germline): LGHNA, YSLEER. Trimming removed 1 base at V and 2 bases at J, with 14 bases between. CDR3 DNA sequence: TGCGCCAGCAGCCAAGCAGGGGAGGGGGTAAACACTGAAGCTTTCTTT. Protein: CASSQAGEGVNTEAFF.